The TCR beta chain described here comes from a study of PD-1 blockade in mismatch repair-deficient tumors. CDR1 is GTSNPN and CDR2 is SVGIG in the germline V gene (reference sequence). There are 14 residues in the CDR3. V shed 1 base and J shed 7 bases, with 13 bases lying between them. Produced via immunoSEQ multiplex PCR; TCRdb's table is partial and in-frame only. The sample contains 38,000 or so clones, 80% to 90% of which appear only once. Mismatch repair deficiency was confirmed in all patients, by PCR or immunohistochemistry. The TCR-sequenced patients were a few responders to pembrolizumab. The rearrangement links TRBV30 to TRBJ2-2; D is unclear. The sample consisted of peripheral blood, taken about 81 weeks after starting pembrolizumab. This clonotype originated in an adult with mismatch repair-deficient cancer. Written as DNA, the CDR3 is TGTGCCTGGAGTGGAAGCATGTTGGGCGGGGAGCTGTTTTTT. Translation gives CAWSGSMLGGELFF.